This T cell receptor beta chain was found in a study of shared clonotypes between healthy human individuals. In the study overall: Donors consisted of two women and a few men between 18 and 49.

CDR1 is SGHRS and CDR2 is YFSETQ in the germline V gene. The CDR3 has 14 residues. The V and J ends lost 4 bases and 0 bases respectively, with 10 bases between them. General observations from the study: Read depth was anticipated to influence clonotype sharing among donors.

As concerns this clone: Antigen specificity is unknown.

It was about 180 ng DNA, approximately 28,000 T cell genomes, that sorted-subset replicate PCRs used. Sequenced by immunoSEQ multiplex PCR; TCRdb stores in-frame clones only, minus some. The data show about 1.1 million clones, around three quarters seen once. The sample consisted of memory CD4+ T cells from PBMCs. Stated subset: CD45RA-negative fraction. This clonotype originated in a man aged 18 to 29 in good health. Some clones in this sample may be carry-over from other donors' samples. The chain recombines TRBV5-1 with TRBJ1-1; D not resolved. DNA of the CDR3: TGCGCCAGCAGCCTACCCACAGTGAACACTGAAGCTTTCTTT. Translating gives CASSLPTVNTEAFF.